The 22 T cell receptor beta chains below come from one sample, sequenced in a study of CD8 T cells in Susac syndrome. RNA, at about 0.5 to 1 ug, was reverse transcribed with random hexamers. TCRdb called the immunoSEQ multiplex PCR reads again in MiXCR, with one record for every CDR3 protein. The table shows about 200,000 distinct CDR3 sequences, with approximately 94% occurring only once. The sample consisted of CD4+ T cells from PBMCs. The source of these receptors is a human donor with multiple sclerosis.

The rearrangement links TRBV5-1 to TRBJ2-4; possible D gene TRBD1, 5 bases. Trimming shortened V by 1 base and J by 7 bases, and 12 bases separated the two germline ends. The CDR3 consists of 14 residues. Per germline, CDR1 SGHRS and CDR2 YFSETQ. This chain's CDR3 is CASSLLWGRNIQYF. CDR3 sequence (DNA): TGCGCCAGCAGCTTGCTCTGGGGCAGGAACATTCAGTACTTC.

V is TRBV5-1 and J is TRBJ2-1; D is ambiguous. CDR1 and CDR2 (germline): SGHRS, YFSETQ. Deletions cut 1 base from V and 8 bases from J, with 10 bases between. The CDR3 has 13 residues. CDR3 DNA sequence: TGCGCCAGCAGCTTGTCAGAGGCCCATGAGCAGTTCTTC. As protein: CASSLSEAHEQFF.

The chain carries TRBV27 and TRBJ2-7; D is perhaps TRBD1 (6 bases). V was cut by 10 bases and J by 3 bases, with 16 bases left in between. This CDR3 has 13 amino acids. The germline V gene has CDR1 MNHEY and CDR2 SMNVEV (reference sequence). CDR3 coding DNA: TGTGCCACAGGGGTCGGTCGGGTCTACGAGCAGTACTTC. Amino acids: CATGVGRVYEQYF.

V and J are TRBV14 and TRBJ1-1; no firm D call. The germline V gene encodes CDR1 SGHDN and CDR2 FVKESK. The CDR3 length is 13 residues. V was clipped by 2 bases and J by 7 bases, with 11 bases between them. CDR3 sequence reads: CASSQSRKYEAFF. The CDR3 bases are TGTGCCAGCAGCCAATCCAGAAAGTATGAAGCTTTCTTT.

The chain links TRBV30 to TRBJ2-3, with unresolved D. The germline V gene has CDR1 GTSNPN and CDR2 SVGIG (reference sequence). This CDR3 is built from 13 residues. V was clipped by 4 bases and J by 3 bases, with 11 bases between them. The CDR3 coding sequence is TGTGCCTGGAAGGTACTACCTACAGATACGCAGTATTTT. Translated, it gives CAWKVLPTDTQYF.

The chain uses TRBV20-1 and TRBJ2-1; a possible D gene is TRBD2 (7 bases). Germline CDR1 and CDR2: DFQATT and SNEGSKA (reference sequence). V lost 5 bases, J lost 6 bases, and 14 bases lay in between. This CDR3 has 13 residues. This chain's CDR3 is CSAYAGAGNEQFF. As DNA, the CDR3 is TGCAGTGCTTATGCGGGGGCGGGCAATGAGCAGTTCTTC.

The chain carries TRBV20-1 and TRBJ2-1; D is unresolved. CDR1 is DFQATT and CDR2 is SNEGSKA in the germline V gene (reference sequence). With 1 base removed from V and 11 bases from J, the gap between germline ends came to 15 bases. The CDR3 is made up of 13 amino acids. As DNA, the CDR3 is TGCAGTGCTAGAGTTCCCCAAAAGGAGAAGCAGTTCTTC. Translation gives CSARVPQKEKQFF.

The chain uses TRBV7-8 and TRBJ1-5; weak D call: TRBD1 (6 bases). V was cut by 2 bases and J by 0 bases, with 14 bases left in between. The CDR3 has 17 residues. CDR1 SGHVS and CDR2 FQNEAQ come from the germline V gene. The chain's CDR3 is CASSLTPGDTSNQPQHF. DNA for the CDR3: TGTGCCAGCAGCTTAACCCCGGGGGACACTAGCAATCAGCCCCAGCATTTT.

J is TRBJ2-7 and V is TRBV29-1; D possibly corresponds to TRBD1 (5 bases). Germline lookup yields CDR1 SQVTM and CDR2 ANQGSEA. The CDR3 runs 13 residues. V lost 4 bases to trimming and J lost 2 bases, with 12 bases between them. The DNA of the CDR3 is TGCAGCGTTGGGTCAGGGTATGCCTACGAGCAGTACTTC. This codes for CSVGSGYAYEQYF.

The CDR3 spells CSVRDRMNTEAFF. The CDR3 bases are TGCAGCGTTCGCGACAGGATGAACACTGAAGCTTTCTTT. The V call is TRBV29-1, the J call TRBJ1-1; D might be TRBD1 (6 bases). Trimming stripped 5 bases from V and 0 bases from J, with 10 bases between. This CDR3 is 13 amino acids long. Germline lookup yields CDR1 SQVTM and CDR2 ANQGSEA.

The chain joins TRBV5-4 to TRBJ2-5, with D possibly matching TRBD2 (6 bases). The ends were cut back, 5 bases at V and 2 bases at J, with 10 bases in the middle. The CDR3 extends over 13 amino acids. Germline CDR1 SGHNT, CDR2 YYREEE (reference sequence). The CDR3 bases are TGTGCCAGCAGTGGGGAGGCGCAAGAGACCCAGTACTTC. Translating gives CASSGEAQETQYF.

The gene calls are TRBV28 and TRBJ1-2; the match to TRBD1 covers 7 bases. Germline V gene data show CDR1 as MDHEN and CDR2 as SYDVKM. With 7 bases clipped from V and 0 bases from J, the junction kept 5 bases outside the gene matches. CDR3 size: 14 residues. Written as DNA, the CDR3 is TGTGCCAGCATCGGGACAGCTACTAACTATGGCTACACCTTC. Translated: CASIGTATNYGYTF.

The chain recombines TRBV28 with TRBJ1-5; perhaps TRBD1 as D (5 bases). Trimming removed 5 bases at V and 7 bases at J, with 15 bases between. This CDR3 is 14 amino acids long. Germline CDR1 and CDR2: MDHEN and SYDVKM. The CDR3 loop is CASSARVSRQPQHF. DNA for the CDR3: TGTGCCAGCAGTGCCAGGGTATCAAGGCAGCCCCAGCATTTT.

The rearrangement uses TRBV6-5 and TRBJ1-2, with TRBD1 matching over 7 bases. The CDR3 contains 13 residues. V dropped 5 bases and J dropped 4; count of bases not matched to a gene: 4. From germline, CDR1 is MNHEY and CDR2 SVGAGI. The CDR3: CASSRDSVYGYTF. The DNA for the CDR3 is TGTGCCAGCAGTCGGGACAGCGTCTATGGCTACACCTTC.

CDR3 nucleotide sequence: TGTGCCTTTAAGAACGGGGCGTGGATCGGGGAGCTGTTTTTT. It encodes CAFKNGAWIGELFF. The rearrangement joins TRBV30 to TRBJ2-2, with D perhaps given as TRBD1 or TRBD2 (5 bases each). Germline V CDR1 and CDR2: GTSNPN, SVGIG (reference sequence). This CDR3 is built from 14 residues. Between the trimmed V and J ends, which lost 7 bases and 7 bases, there was a span of 19 bases.

CDR3 bases: TGTGCCAGCAGCGTACGCTTACGGGGCTACAATGAGCAGTTCTTC. This codes for CASSVRLRGYNEQFF. The chain is built from TRBV9 and TRBJ2-1, with D possibly TRBD2 on 5 matching bases. The CDR3 consists of 15 residues. Germline loops: CDR1 SGDLS, CDR2 YYNGEE. The V end lost 1 base, the J end lost 3 bases, and 11 bases lay between the germline ends.

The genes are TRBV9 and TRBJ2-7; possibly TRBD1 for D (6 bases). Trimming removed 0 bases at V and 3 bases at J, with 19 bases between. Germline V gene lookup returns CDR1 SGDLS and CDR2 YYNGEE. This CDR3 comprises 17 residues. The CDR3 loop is CASSVGIQGTDFYEQYF. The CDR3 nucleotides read TGTGCCAGCAGCGTAGGAATCCAGGGGACCGATTTCTACGAGCAGTACTTC.

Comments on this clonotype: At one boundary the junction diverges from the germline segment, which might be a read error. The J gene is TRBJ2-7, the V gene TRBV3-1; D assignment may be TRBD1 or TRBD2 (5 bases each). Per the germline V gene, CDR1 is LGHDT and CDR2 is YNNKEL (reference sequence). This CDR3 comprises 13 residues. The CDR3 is CASKGPAWGELYF. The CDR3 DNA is TGTGCCAGCAAGGGGCCGGCGTGGGGAGAGCTGTACTTC.

In DNA form, the CDR3 reads TGTGCCAGCAGCCCCCGGGACAGGACCTACAATGAGCAGTTCTTC. This sequence encodes CASSPRDRTYNEQFF. The gene calls are TRBV9 and TRBJ2-1, with 8 positions matching TRBD1. The CDR3 spans 15 residues. V lost 4 bases and J lost 2; bases outside the gene matches: 5. Germline CDR1 and CDR2: SGDLS and YYNGEE. The variable domain in full, with the rest retrieved from reference TRBV9 and TRBJ2-1, is DSGVTQTPKHLITATGQRVTLRCSPRSGDLSVYWYQQSLDQGLQFLIQYYNGEERAKGNILERFSAQQFPDLHSELNLSSLELGDSALYFCASSPRDRTYNEQFFGPGTRLTVL.

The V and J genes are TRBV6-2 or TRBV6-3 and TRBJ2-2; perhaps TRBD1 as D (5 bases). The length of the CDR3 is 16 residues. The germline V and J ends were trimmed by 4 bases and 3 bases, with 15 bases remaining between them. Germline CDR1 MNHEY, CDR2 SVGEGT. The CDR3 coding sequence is TGTGCCAGCAGTTCCGCCCGTTTAGGGGACACCGGGGAGCTGTTTTTT. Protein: CASSSARLGDTGELFF.

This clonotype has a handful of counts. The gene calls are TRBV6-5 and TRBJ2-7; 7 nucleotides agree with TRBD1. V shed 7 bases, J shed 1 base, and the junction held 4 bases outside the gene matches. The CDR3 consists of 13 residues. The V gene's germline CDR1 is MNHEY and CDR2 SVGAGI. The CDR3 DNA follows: TGTGCCAGCACTCGGACAGGTTCCTACGAGCAGTACTTC. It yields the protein CASTRTGSYEQYF.

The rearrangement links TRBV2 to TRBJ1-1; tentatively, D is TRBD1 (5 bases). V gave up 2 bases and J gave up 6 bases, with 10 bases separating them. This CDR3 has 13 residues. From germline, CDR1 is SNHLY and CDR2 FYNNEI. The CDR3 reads CASSEQGTPEAFF. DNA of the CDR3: TGTGCCAGCAGTGAACAGGGTACCCCTGAAGCTTTCTTT.